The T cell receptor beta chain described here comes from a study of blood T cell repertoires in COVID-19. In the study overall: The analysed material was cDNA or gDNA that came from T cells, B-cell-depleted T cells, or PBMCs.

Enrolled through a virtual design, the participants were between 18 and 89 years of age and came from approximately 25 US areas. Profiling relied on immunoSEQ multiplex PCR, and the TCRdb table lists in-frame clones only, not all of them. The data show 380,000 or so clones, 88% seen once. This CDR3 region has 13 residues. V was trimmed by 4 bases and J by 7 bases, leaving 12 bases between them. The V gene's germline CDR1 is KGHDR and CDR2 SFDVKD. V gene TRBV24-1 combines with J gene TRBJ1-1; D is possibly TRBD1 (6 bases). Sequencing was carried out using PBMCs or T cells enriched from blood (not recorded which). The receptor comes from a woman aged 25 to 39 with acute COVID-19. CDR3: CATSDPGQSEAFF. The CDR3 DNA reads TGTGCCACCAGTGACCCCGGACAGAGTGAAGCTTTCTTT.